Reported below is one T cell receptor beta chain. The antigen remains undetermined. These data come from a study of OX40 agonist ivuxolimab in advanced cancers. Overall study findings and caveats: Low normalized T-cell clonal expansion was additionally recorded for some nonresponders. At 0.1-3.0 mg/kg, partial responders had clonal expansion among the lowest observed. At 0.1 to 3.0 mg/kg and by week 6, CD4+ and CD8+ T cells in the blood had expanded clonally.

Sampled blood was obtained at baseline, cycle 4 day 1, and cycle 7 day 1. Sequencing used immunoSEQ multiplex PCR; TCRdb keeps in-frame clones, though not all of them. The table lists 75,000 to 95,000 clones, roughly 86% of them singletons. Trimming cost V 0 bases and J 6 bases, with 9 bases left between them. This CDR3 comprises 14 residues. Germline values: CDR1 SGHNT, CDR2 YENEEA. V and J are TRBV11-3 and TRBJ2-1, with no clear D. The origin of this receptor is an adult with an advanced solid tumor such as melanoma, head and neck, liver or kidney cancer. The material was CD4+ or CD8+ T cells sorted from blood, obtained in a trial of the OX40 agonist ivuxolimab. This CDR3 reads CASSLEHGTNEQFF. CDR3 DNA: TGTGCCAGCAGCTTAGAACACGGCACCAATGAGCAGTTCTTC.